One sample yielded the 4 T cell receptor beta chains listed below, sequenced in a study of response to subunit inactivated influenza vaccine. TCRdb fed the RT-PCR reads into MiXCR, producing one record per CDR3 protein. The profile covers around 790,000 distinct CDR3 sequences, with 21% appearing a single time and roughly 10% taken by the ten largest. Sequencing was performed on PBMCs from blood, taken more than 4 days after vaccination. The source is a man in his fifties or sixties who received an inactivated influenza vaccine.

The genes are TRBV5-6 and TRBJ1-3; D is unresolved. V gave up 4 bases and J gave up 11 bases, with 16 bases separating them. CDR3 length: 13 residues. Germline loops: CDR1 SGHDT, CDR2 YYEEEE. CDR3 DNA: TGTGCCAGCAGCAGAGACACCTCCTTGGCCATATATTTT. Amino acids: CASSRDTSLAIYF.

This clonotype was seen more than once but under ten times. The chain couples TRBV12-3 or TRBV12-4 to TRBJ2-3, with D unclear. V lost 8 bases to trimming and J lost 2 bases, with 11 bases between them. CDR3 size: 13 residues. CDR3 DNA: TGTGCCAGCCAACAAAAGTACACAGATACGCAGTATTTT. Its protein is CASQQKYTDTQYF.

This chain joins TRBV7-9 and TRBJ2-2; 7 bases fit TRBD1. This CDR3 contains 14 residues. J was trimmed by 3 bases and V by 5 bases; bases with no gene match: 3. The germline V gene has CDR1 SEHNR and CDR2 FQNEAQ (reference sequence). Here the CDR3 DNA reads TGTGCCAGCAGCGGGACAGTTCACACCGGGGAGCTGTTTTTT. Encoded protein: CASSGTVHTGELFF.

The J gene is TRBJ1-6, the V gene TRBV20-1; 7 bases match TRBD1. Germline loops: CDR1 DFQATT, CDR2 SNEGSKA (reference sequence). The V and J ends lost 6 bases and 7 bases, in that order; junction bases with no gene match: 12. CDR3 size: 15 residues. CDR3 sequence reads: CSAGITGEQNSPLHF. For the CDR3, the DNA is TGCAGTGCCGGAATTACAGGGGAGCAGAATTCACCCCTCCACTTT.